Each of the 5 T cell receptor beta chains below was sequenced from the same sample in a study of blood T cell repertoires in COVID-19. Profiled with immunoSEQ multiplex PCR; TCRdb holds only in-frame clones, not every one. The data show tens of thousands of clones, with more than 85% seen just once and approximately 2.1% held by the top ten. The sample taken for sequencing was peripheral blood. The receptors here all came from a man aged 55 to 70 with acute or convalescent COVID-19.

The rearrangement joins TRBV19 to TRBJ2-7, with D perhaps TRBD1 (7 bases). CDR1 LNHDA and CDR2 SQIVND come from the germline V gene (reference sequence). Trimming stripped 7 bases from V and 5 bases from J, with 18 bases between. This CDR3 region has 14 residues. Written as DNA, the CDR3 is TGTGCCAGTAAACACGCAGGGGGGTCGAACGAGCAGTACTTC. Its translation: CASKHAGGSNEQYF.

This chain joins TRBV13 and TRBJ2-3; 14 bases agree with TRBD2. The V segment lost 5 bases and the J segment 9 bases; nucleotides outside the gene matches: 13. The CDR3 length is 17 residues. The V gene's germline CDR1 is PRHDT and CDR2 FYEKMQ (reference sequence). CDR3: CASSPAWGTSGSETQYF. The CDR3 coding sequence is TGTGCCAGCAGCCCAGCTTGGGGGACTAGCGGGAGCGAGACGCAGTATTTT.

Here the CDR3 reads CASSLRQGPNYGYTF. CDR3 in DNA: TGTGCCAGCAGCTTGAGACAAGGTCCTAACTATGGCTACACCTTC. The chain uses TRBV11-2 and TRBJ1-2; D is unclear. V was shortened by 3 bases and J by 0 bases, with 11 bases between the two germline ends. The CDR3 has 15 amino acids. Germline lookup yields CDR1 SGHAT and CDR2 FQNNGV.

This chain connects TRBV20-1 to TRBJ1-2; 7 bases fit TRBD1. The V gene's germline CDR1 is DFQATT and CDR2 SNEGSKA (reference sequence). Unmatched junction bases numbered 14, after V lost 3 bases and J lost 7 bases. The CDR3 loop spans 15 amino acids. The CDR3 sequence: CSASDSGTDRLGYTF. The CDR3 DNA reads TGCAGTGCTAGTGACTCCGGGACAGACAGACTTGGCTACACCTTC.

This rearrangement joins TRBV10-3 to TRBJ1-5; unclear D gene. Germline lookup yields CDR1 ENHRY and CDR2 SYGVKD. The CDR3 has 14 amino acids. The V end lost 3 bases, the J end lost 0 bases, and 6 bases lay between the germline ends. CDR3 DNA: TGTGCCATCAGTGAAGAGATTAGCAATCAGCCCCAGCATTTT. This translates into CAISEEISNQPQHF.